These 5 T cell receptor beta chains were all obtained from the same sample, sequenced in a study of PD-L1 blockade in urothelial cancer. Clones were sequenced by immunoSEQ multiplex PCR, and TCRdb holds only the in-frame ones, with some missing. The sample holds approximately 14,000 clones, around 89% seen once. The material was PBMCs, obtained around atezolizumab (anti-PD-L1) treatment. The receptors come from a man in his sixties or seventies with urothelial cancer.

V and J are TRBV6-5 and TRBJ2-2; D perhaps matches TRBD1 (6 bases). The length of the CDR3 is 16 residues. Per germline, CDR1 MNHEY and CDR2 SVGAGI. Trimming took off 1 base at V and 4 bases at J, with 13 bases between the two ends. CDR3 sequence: CASSYFAGDSTGELFF. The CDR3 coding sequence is TGTGCCAGCAGTTACTTTGCAGGGGATAGCACCGGGGAGCTGTTTTTT.

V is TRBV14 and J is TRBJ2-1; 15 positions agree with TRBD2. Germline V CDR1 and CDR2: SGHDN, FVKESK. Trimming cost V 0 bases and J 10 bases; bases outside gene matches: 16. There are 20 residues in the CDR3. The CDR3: CASSQEWGTGTSGGPGEQFF. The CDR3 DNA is TGTGCCAGCAGCCAAGAATGGGGAACCGGGACTAGCGGGGGGCCCGGGGAGCAGTTCTTC.

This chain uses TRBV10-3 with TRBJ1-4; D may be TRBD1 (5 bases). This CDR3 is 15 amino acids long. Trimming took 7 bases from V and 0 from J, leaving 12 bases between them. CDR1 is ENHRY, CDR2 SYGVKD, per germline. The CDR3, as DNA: TGTGCCATCAAAGACGGGACTACAACTAATGAAAAACTGTTTTTT. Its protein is CAIKDGTTTNEKLFF.

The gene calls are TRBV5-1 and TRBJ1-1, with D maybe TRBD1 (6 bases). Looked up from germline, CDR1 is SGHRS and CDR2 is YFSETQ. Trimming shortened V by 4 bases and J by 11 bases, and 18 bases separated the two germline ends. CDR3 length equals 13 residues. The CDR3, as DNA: TGCGCCAGCAGCGGCGGACAGCGCCAGCCCGCTTTCTTT. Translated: CASSGGQRQPAFF.

The CDR3 coding sequence is TGTGCCAGCTCAGGACTTAGCGGCAACACCGGGGAGCTGTTTTTT. Translated: CASSGLSGNTGELFF. This chain uses TRBV18 with TRBJ2-2, with D perhaps matching TRBD2 (6 bases). V was clipped by 5 bases and J by 2 bases, with 12 bases between them. The CDR3 loop spans 15 amino acids. The germline gives CDR1 KGHSH, CDR2 LQKENI.